The rows below give T cell receptor beta chains drawn from one sample of a study of blood T cell repertoires in COVID-19. Assay: immunoSEQ multiplex PCR; the TCRdb copy retains only in-frame clones and omits some. The repertoire holds 150,000 or so clones, with 85% to 90% as singletons. The sample comprised peripheral blood. The receptors stem from a man between 18 and 29 years old with COVID-19, enrolled during active disease. CDR3s leave out the opening cysteine and the closing phenylalanine or tryptophan.

v_call cdr3_aa
TRBV6-5 ASSYGSSYT
TRBV7-2 ASSEGTGPYGYT
TRBV19 ASSISGGPVEAF
TRBV28 ASSPQGARSGNTIY
TRBV9 ASSVRGTSGTSTDTQY
TRBV18 ASSPRYEQGSASSLH
TRBV7-2 ASSWEDRGYGYT
TRBV19 ASSVTPTSTDTQY
TRBV5-6 ASSSSPLDPGIDEQF
TRBV7-9 ASSSPGGRIYEQY
TRBV27 ASSIQGADQPQH
TRBV15 ATSLSWAGGKYEQY
TRBV27 ASSSIGLAGTGELF
TRBV4-2 ASSHLSGTSGRATQY
TRBV20-1 SAYQGALH
TRBV27 ASRWGGIWTGELF
TRBV9 ASSVGQDYGYT
TRBV7-9 ASILTDPSGNTIY
TRBV4-1 ASSRTGTGYNEQY
TRBV2 ASTKDTASPGELF
TRBV27 ASSSGEGYGETQY
TRBV5-8 ASSFTVYEQY
TRBV5-4 ASSRTSGRWETQY
TRBV29-1 SVSQGGDTEAF
TRBV6-2/TRBV6-3 ASSYGQARQGVEQY
TRBV13 ASSLGEAGPLTTQY
TRBV3-1/TRBV3-2 ASSTRAANTGELF
TRBV4-2 ASSPTMSDRDQPQH
TRBV9 ASSLAGLGETQY
TRBV6-2/TRBV6-3 ASSPPKILRAEAF
TRBV3-1/TRBV3-2 ASSQATEPNQPQH
TRBV6-5 ASSYVGVTYNEQF
TRBV28 ASSEGTSSYEQY
TRBV30 AWRAGSSYEQY
TRBV7-2 ASSLEWRYSNEQF
TRBV18 ASSPLGQSNQPQH
TRBV13 ASSLSLGRKYNEQF
TRBV21-1 ASSKRVQGGWMSNQPQH
TRBV7-2 ASSLDRDSRYQETQY
TRBV11-3 ASSLGTSAYVNEQF
TRBV4-3 ASSSYLDAGHYEQY
TRBV18 ASSLDSNRYEQY
TRBV4-2 ASSQDREWQRGEKNTIY